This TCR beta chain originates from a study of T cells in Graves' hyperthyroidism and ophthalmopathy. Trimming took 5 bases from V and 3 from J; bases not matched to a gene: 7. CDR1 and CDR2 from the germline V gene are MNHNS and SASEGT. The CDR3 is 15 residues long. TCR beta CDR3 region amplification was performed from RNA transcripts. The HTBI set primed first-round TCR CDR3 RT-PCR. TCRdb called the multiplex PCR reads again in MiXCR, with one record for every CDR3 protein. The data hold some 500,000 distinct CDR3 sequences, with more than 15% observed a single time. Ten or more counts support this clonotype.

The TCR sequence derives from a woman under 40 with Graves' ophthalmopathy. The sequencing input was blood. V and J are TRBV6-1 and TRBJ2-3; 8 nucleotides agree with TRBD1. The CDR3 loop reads CASSIPTGETDTQYF. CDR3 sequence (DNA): TGTGCCAGCAGTATTCCGACAGGGGAGACAGATACGCAGTATTTT.